The sequence of this TCR beta chain was determined in a study of OX40 agonist ivuxolimab in advanced cancers. For the wider study: Ivuxolimab was a fully human IgG2 agonistic monoclonal antibody targeting the costimulatory receptor OX40 (CD134). In the dose-escalation cohort, 65% to 90% of patients were male, and the mean age was approximately 64 years, with a range of about 23 to 85. Intravenous ivuxolimab was administered to patients every 2 weeks at six dose levels: 0.01, 0.1, 0.3, 1.5, 3 and 10 mg/kg. The purpose of peripheral TCRbeta sequencing was to test whether ivuxolimab changed TCR sequence diversity and led to clonal T-cell expansion. Partial responses were achieved by three dose-escalation patients, of whom one had hepatocellular carcinoma and two had cutaneous melanoma. The paper reports the monotherapy dose-escalation portion (N ≈ 52 patients) of the phase I ivuxolimab trial. Of the roughly 52 patients in dose escalation, about 20 had hepatocellular carcinoma, some 15 had melanoma, 9 had renal cell carcinoma and 9 had head and neck cancer. Patients were allowed to have had prior anti-PD-1, anti-PD-L1 or anti-CTLA-4 therapy, and approximately 40% of the dose-escalation patients had been treated with checkpoint inhibitors.

The trial excluded patients who had a history of autoimmune disease or were on systemic immunosuppression. Peripheral blood for TCR sequencing was collected from all dose cohorts at baseline, on cycle 4 day 1, and on cycle 7 day 1. The samples were drawn from a first-in-human, open-label, multicenter phase I dose-escalation trial of ivuxolimab. Adults with locally advanced or metastatic head and neck squamous cell, hepatocellular, melanoma or renal cell carcinoma were enrolled in the trial. Before TCR sequencing, CD4+ T cells and CD8+ T cells were sorted from peripheral blood as separate populations. Concerning this clone: The antigen this receptor binds is unknown. Per-base quality was not reported, and no clone a single base away is much larger than it.

The germline V gene specifies MDHEN as CDR1 and SYDVKM as CDR2. The CDR3 spans 15 residues, from the cysteine through the phenylalanine. Only the CDR3 DNA is retained, 45 bases long and in frame from the first base. Trimming takes 5 bases from V and 0 bases from J, and the germline ends sit 11 bases apart. For sequencing of the TCRbeta CDR3 region, genomic DNA was extracted from the sorted cells. The immunoSEQ Assay was used to sequence the TCRbeta CDR3 regions. What TCRdb holds here is the immuneACCESS table cut down to in-frame rearrangements. Part of the clones is not present; checked against another copy, under half of the missing clones reflect an unresolved V gene, and the others are unexplained. A total of tens of thousands of clones appear in this sample, about 78% of them only once. Around 5% of the sample belongs to the ten largest clones. What the work shows at the level of the full study, not this receptor alone: At doses of 0.1 to 3.0 mg/kg, clonal expansion of both CD4+ and CD8+ blood T cells was observed from baseline to week 6. Low levels of normalized T-cell clonal expansion were also shown by some nonresponding patients. In the 0.1-3.0 mg/kg groups, partial responders were among the patients with the lowest normalized peripheral clonal expansion, particularly in CD8+ T cells. Which antigens the clonally expanded peripheral T cells were specific for was not determined. After ivuxolimab, expanded clones were on average more numerous among CD8+ T cells than among CD4+ T cells.

Sequencing was performed on CD4+ or CD8+ T cells sorted from blood, taken in a trial of the OX40 agonist ivuxolimab. Rearrangement joined TRBV28 to TRBJ2-4; 6 matching bases give a weak D call of TRBD2. This clonotype originated in an adult with an advanced solid tumor such as melanoma, head and neck, liver or kidney cancer. Here the CDR3 is given as CASSPNGGAKNIQYF. The sequence in DNA is TGTGCCAGCAGTCCTAACGGGGGAGCCAAAAACATTCAGTACTTC. Full variable domain (CDR3 extended with the reference TRBV28 and TRBJ2-4 proteins): DVKVTQSSRYLVKRTGEKVFLECVQDMDHENMFWYRQDPGLGLRLIYFSYDVKMKEKGDIPEGYSVSREKKERFSLILESASTNQTSMYLCASSPNGGAKNIQYFGAGTRLSVL.